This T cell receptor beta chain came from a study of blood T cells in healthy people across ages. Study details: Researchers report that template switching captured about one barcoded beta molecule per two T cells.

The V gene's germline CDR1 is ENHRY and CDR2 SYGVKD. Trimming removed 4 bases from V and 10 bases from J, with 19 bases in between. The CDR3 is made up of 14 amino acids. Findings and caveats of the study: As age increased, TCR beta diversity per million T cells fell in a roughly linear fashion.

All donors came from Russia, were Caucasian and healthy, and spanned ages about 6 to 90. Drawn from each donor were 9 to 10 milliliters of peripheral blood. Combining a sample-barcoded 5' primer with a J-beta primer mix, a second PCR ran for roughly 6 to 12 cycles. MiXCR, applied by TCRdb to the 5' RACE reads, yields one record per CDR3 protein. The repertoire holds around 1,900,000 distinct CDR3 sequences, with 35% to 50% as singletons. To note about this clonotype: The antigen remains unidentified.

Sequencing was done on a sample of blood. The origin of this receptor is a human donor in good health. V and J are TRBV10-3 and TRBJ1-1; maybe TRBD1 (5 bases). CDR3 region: CAISAAGDVTLAFF. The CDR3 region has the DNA TGTGCCATCAGTGCAGCCGGGGACGTGACGTTAGCTTTCTTT.